The present T cell receptor beta chain was sequenced within a study of CD8 T cells in ankylosing spondylitis. Libraries for TCR beta were made by quantitative 5'-RACE with molecular barcodes. Each CDR3 protein is one row after TCRdb ran MiXCR on the 5' RACE reads. The table lists some 840,000 distinct CDR3 sequences, approximately 12% of them singletons. Germline V gene data show CDR1 as DFQATT and CDR2 as SNEGSKA (reference sequence). The V end was cut by 6 bases, the J end by 7 bases, with 21 bases between. The CDR3 loop spans 14 amino acids. The study's findings and limits: Disease-linked clones reportedly showed significant enrichment in matched ankylosing spondylitis synovial fluid. Earlier literature documents some of the motif variants in reactive arthritis synovial fluid and blood. Clones linked with disease were CD8+ and fairly uncommon in the peripheral blood. What appeared characteristic of ankylosing spondylitis blood was a TCR beta motif of seven to nine highly homologous variants.

On this clonotype itself: Its antigen is unidentified.

The sample consisted of blood, either unsorted or a sorted T cell fraction (not recorded which). The TCR comes from a male donor with ankylosing spondylitis. The chain uses TRBV20-1 and TRBJ2-5; TRBD1 might be the D (5 bases). CDR3 region: CSATLGPARGTQYF. CDR3 DNA sequence: TGCAGTGCCACTCTTGGGCCCGCAAGGGGGACCCAGTACTTC.